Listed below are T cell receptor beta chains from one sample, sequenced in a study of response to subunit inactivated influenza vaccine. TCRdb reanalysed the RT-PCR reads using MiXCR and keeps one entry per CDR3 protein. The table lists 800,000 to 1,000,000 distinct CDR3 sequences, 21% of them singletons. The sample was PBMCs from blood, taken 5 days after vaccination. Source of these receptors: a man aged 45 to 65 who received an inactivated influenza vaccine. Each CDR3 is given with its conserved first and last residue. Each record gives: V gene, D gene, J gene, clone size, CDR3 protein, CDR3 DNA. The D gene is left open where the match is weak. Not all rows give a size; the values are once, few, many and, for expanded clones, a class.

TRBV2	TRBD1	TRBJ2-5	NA	CASRAGQGGGETQYF	TGTGCCAGCAGAGCGGGACAGGGGGGCGGAGAGACCCAGTACTTC
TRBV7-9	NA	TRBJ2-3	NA	CASSLAAGADTQYF	TGTGCCAGCAGCTTAGCTGCCGGGGCAGATACGCAGTATTTT
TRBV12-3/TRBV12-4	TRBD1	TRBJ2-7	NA	CASSLGPGTGGIYEQYF	TGTGCCAGCAGTTTAGGGCCCGGGACAGGGGGGATCTACGAGCAGTACTTC
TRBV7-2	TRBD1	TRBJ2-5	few	CASSSTGTLETQYF	TGTGCCAGCAGCTCGACAGGGACGTTAGAGACCCAGTACTTC
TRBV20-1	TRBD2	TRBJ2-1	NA	CSASSRGGAYNEQFF	TGCAGTGCATCCTCCCGCGGGGGGGCGTACAATGAGCAGTTCTTC
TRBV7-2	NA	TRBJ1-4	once	CASSSSGNLGEKLFF	TGTGCCAGCAGCTCATCGGGGAATCTTGGGGAAAAACTGTTTTTT
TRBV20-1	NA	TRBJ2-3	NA	CSASRQGLTNTQYF	TGCAGTGCTAGTCGCCAGGGCCTCACAAATACGCAGTATTTT
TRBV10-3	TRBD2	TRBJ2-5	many	CASRPELAGGHQETQYF	TGTGCCTCCCGACCCGAACTAGCGGGGGGGCACCAAGAGACCCAGTACTTC
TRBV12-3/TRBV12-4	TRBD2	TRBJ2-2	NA	CASSLSYPSGGVTGELFF	TGTGCCAGCAGTTTGTCCTACCCCTCTGGGGGGGTCACCGGGGAGCTGTTTTTT
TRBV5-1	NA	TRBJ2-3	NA	CASSLSSPADTQYF	TGCGCCAGCAGCTTGTCTAGTCCTGCAGATACGCAGTATTTT
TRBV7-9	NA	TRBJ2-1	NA	CASSPTAGWNEQFF	TGTGCCAGCAGCCCCACCGCAGGTTGGAATGAGCAGTTCTTC
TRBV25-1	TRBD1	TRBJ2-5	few	CASRPTTGLETQYF	TGTGCCAGCAGGCCTACGACAGGGTTAGAGACCCAGTACTTC
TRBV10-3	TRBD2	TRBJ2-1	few	CAISPGQGGGEQFF	TGTGCCATCAGTCCCGGGCAGGGCGGGGGTGAGCAGTTCTTC
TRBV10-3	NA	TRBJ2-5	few	CAISESKGTQAQYF	TGTGCCATCAGTGAGTCGAAGGGGACTCAGGCCCAGTACTTC
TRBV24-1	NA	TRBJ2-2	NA	CATSDSRTRLTGELFF	TGTGCCACCAGTGACTCCCGGACACGGCTCACCGGGGAGCTGTTTTTT
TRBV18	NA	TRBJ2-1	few	CASSLGGADYNEQFF	TGTGCCAGCTCATTAGGAGGGGCTGACTACAATGAGCAGTTCTTC
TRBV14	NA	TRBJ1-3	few	CASSQRAGNTIYF	TGTGCCAGCAGCCAAAGGGCCGGAAACACCATATATTTT
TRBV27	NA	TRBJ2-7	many	CASSLYQSYEQYF	TGTGCCAGCAGTTTATACCAGTCCTACGAGCAGTACTTC
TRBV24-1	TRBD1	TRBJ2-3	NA	CATSDVTGEGDTQYF	TGTGCCACCAGTGACGTCACAGGGGAAGGGGATACGCAGTATTTT
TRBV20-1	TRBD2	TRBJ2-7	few	CSAGSGSYSYEQYF	TGCAGTGCTGGTAGCGGGAGCTACTCCTACGAGCAGTACTTC
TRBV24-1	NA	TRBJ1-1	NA	CATSDYRSEAFF	TGTGCCACCAGTGATTACAGGTCTGAAGCTTTCTTT
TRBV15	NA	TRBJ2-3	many	CATSARADTQYF	TGTGCCACCTCCGCGCGGGCCGATACGCAGTATTTT
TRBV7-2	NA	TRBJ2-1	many	CASSLGLDNEQFF	TGTGCCAGCAGTTTAGGGCTTGACAATGAGCAGTTCTTC
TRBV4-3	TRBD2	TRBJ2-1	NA	CASARGDRYDEQFF	TGCGCCAGCGCTCGGGGGGACCGTTACGATGAGCAGTTCTTC
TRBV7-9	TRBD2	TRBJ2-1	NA	CASSLTGLAGYEQFF	TGTGCCAGCAGCTTGACCGGACTAGCGGGGTATGAGCAGTTCTTC
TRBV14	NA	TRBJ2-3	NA	CASSPPGLRNTQYF	TGTGCCAGCAGCCCCCCGGGGTTGCGAAATACGCAGTATTTT
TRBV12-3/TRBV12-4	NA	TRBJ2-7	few	CASSLATTARAYEQYF	TGTGCCAGCAGTTTGGCTACGACGGCCCGAGCCTACGAGCAGTACTTC
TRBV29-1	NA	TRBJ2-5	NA	CSVGGQPQGAQYF	TGCAGCGTGGGGGGCCAGCCCCAGGGTGCCCAGTACTTC
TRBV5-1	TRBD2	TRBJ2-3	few	CASCSGGGRDTQYF	TGCGCCTCCTGTAGCGGGGGGGGCCGGGATACGCAGTATTTT
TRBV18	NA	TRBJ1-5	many	CASSSQGGNQPQHF	TGTGCCAGCTCGTCTCAGGGAGGCAATCAGCCCCAGCATTTT
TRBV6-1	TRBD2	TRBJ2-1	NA	CASSPGIAGASYSYNEQFF	TGTGCCAGCAGCCCCGGGATAGCGGGGGCCTCCTACTCCTACAATGAGCAGTTCTTC
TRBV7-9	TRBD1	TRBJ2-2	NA	CASILGGSLTGELFF	TGTGCCAGCATCCTAGGGGGCTCTCTAACCGGGGAGCTGTTTTTT
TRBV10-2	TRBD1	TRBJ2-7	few	CASSTGTGYINEQYF	TGCGCCAGCAGTACCGGGACAGGGTATATCAACGAGCAGTACTTC
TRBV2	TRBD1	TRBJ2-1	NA	CASKPGQFYNEQFF	TGTGCCAGCAAGCCGGGACAGTTCTACAATGAGCAGTTCTTC
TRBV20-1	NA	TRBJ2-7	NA	CSARDLPLSGPRALNYEQYF	TGCAGTGCTAGAGATCTTCCCCTCTCCGGTCCTAGGGCCCTAAACTACGAGCAGTACTTC
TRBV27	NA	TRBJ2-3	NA	CASSLRQVVSDTQYF	TGTGCCAGCAGTTTACGTCAGGTCGTCTCAGATACGCAGTATTTT
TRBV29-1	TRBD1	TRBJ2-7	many	CSVGGQGREQYF	TGCAGCGTTGGTGGACAGGGGAGAGAGCAGTACTTC
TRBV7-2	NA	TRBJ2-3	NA	CASRTPGEGDTQYF	TGTGCCAGCAGGACACCAGGGGAAGGAGATACGCAGTATTTT
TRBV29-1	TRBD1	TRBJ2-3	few	CSAPTGYSTDTQYF	TGCAGCGCTCCGACAGGGTATAGCACAGATACGCAGTATTTT
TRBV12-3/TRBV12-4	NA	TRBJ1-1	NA	CASSLDGVGTEAFF	TGTGCCAGCAGTTTAGACGGGGTGGGCACTGAAGCTTTCTTT
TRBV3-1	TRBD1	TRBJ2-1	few	CASSLSGTGHNNEQFF	TGTGCCAGCAGCCTTTCCGGGACAGGGCATAACAATGAGCAGTTCTTC
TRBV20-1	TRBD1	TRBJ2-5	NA	CSARTGTGGEETQYF	TGCAGTGCTAGAACCGGGACAGGGGGCGAGGAGACCCAGTACTTC
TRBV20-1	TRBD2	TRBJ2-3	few	CSAAPSGRSGDTQYF	TGCAGTGCTGCCCCTAGCGGGAGGAGCGGGGATACGCAGTATTTT
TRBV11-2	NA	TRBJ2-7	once	CASSLGGAAFTYEQYF	TGTGCCAGCAGCTTAGGTGGGGCAGCCTTTACCTACGAGCAGTACTTC
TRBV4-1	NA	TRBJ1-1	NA	CASSQDGQGRHTEAFF	TGCGCCAGCAGCCAAGACGGCCAGGGGAGACACACTGAAGCTTTCTTT
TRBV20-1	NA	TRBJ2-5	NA	CSARDGRGSSRNKYF	TGCAGTGCTAGAGATGGGCGGGGTAGTAGCCGGAATAAGTACTTC
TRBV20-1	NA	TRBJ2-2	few	CSARDVGGANTGELFF	TGCAGTGCTAGAGATGTAGGGGGAGCAAACACCGGGGAGCTGTTTTTT
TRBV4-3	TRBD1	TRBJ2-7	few	CASSHLRDSTYEQYF	TGCGCCAGCAGCCACCTCCGGGACAGCACTTACGAGCAGTACTTC
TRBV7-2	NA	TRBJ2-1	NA	CASSLEVRKEQFF	TGTGCCAGCAGCTTAGAAGTACGAAAGGAGCAGTTCTTC
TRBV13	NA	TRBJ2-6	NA	CASSLTQGTSSGANVLTF	TGTGCCAGCAGCTTAACACAGGGGACTAGCTCTGGGGCCAACGTCCTGACTTTC
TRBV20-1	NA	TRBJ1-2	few	CSARENGYTF	TGCAGTGCTAGAGAGAATGGCTACACCTTC